A selection of T cell receptor beta chains follows, all from one sample in a study of cytomegalovirus exposure and HLA in healthy donors. Libraries were prepared by immunoSEQ multiplex PCR; TCRdb keeps only in-frame clonotypes and omits some of them. Of some 180,000 clones in the sample, roughly 85% are singletons; the top ten hold around 4.8%. The specimen sequenced was PBMCs. The receptors derive from a woman between 25 and 40 years old in good health and CMV-seropositive. Each CDR3 is given with its conserved first and last residue. D genes are given only for firm matches. Where a row states a size, it is once, few, many or the class of an expanded clone; other rows omit it.

cdr3_aa: CASNGQYQETQYF; cdr3_nt: TGTGCCAGCAATGGCCAGTACCAAGAGACCCAGTACTTC; j_call: TRBJ2-5; v_call: TRBV6-5; d_call: NA; clone_size: NA
cdr3_aa: CASSWRARETNEKLFF; cdr3_nt: TGTGCCAGCAGCTGGAGAGCGCGGGAAACTAATGAAAAACTGTTTTTT; j_call: TRBJ1-4; v_call: TRBV5-5; d_call: NA; clone_size: NA
cdr3_aa: CAISEDLAGVLETQYF; cdr3_nt: TGTGCCATCAGTGAAGATCTAGCGGGAGTTTTGGAGACCCAGTACTTC; j_call: TRBJ2-5; v_call: TRBV10-3; d_call: TRBD2; clone_size: NA
cdr3_aa: CASTLGASRGTDTQYF; cdr3_nt: TGTGCCAGCACCTTAGGGGCTAGCCGGGGCACAGATACGCAGTATTTT; j_call: TRBJ2-3; v_call: TRBV7-2; d_call: NA; clone_size: NA
cdr3_aa: CASSGQWDTQYF; cdr3_nt: TGTGCCAGCAGTGGCCAGTGGGATACGCAGTATTTT; j_call: TRBJ2-3; v_call: TRBV2; d_call: NA; clone_size: few
cdr3_aa: CASTTDGGETQYF; cdr3_nt: TGTGCCAGCACCACGGACGGGGGAGAGACCCAGTACTTC; j_call: TRBJ2-5; v_call: TRBV2; d_call: NA; clone_size: NA
cdr3_aa: CASSLDSGQGASNQPQHF; cdr3_nt: TGTGCCAGCAGCCTGGATTCGGGACAGGGGGCTAGCAATCAGCCCCAGCATTTT; j_call: TRBJ1-5; v_call: TRBV7-9; d_call: TRBD1; clone_size: NA
cdr3_aa: CASSLLGQTAEAFF; cdr3_nt: TGTGCCAGCAGTCTACTCGGTCAGACAGCCGAAGCTTTCTTT; j_call: TRBJ1-1; v_call: TRBV7-9; d_call: NA; clone_size: once
cdr3_aa: CASSLLAGDPTNTGELFF; cdr3_nt: TGTGCCAGCAGCTTGCTAGCGGGGGACCCCACGAACACCGGGGAGCTGTTTTTT; j_call: TRBJ2-2; v_call: TRBV5-6; d_call: TRBD2; clone_size: NA
cdr3_aa: CASSQEGGLAETQYF; cdr3_nt: TGCGCCAGCAGCCAAGAGGGAGGACTAGCGGAGACCCAGTACTTC; j_call: TRBJ2-5; v_call: TRBV4-3; d_call: TRBD2; clone_size: once
cdr3_aa: CSVEKGWDSDEQYF; cdr3_nt: TGCAGCGTTGAAAAGGGGTGGGACTCGGACGAGCAGTACTTC; j_call: TRBJ2-7; v_call: TRBV29-1; d_call: NA; clone_size: NA
cdr3_aa: CASSLAHRQETQYF; cdr3_nt: TGTGCCAGCAGCTTGGCCCACAGACAAGAGACCCAGTACTTC; j_call: TRBJ2-5; v_call: TRBV5-4; d_call: NA; clone_size: NA
cdr3_aa: CASSFSVGRINTGELFF; cdr3_nt: TGTGCCAGCAGCTTCTCGGTGGGCCGTATTAACACCGGGGAGCTGTTTTTT; j_call: TRBJ2-2; v_call: TRBV7-7; d_call: NA; clone_size: NA
cdr3_aa: CASSSQGSDTGELFF; cdr3_nt: TGCGCCAGCAGCTCACAGGGGTCCGACACCGGGGAGCTGTTTTTT; j_call: TRBJ2-2; v_call: TRBV5-1; d_call: TRBD1; clone_size: NA
cdr3_aa: CASSRSLGREEKLFF; cdr3_nt: TGCGCCAGCAGTCGTAGTCTGGGGCGGGAGGAAAAACTGTTTTTT; j_call: TRBJ1-4; v_call: TRBV5-1; d_call: NA; clone_size: NA
cdr3_aa: CASSRGLPLGHEQYF; cdr3_nt: TGTGCCAGCAGCCGGGGACTACCGCTTGGACACGAGCAGTACTTC; j_call: TRBJ2-7; v_call: TRBV6-5; d_call: TRBD2; clone_size: once
cdr3_aa: CASSQDYSNQPQHF; cdr3_nt: TGCGCCAGCAGCCAAGATTATAGCAATCAGCCCCAGCATTTT; j_call: TRBJ1-5; v_call: TRBV4-3; d_call: NA; clone_size: once
cdr3_aa: CASSSRQGQETQYF; cdr3_nt: TGTGCCAGCAGCTCCCGACAGGGGCAAGAGACCCAGTACTTC; j_call: TRBJ2-5; v_call: TRBV5-4; d_call: TRBD1; clone_size: NA
cdr3_aa: CSVADFLNTGELFF; cdr3_nt: TGCAGCGTTGCCGACTTTCTGAACACCGGGGAGCTGTTTTTT; j_call: TRBJ2-2; v_call: TRBV29-1; d_call: NA; clone_size: NA
cdr3_aa: CASSLWQGSNSPLHF; cdr3_nt: TGTGCCAGCAGTTTATGGCAGGGTAGCAATTCACCCCTCCACTTT; j_call: TRBJ1-6; v_call: TRBV27; d_call: NA; clone_size: NA
cdr3_aa: CSTRTSETYEQYF; cdr3_nt: TGCAGCACTAGGACTAGCGAGACCTACGAGCAGTACTTC; j_call: TRBJ2-7; v_call: TRBV29-1; d_call: TRBD2; clone_size: NA
cdr3_aa: CASQKTGQGWEKLFF; cdr3_nt: TGTGCCAGCCAAAAGACTGGACAGGGATGGGAAAAACTGTTTTTT; j_call: TRBJ1-4; v_call: TRBV11-3; d_call: TRBD1; clone_size: NA
cdr3_aa: CASSPGTGVPEQYF; cdr3_nt: TGTGCCAGCAGCCCCGGGACAGGGGTTCCCGAGCAGTACTTC; j_call: TRBJ2-7; v_call: TRBV5-4; d_call: TRBD1; clone_size: NA
cdr3_aa: CASSATGVLTNEKLFF; cdr3_nt: TGCGCCAGCAGCGCAACAGGGGTCCTAACTAATGAAAAACTGTTTTTT; j_call: TRBJ1-4; v_call: TRBV5-1; d_call: TRBD1; clone_size: NA
cdr3_aa: CASSTPFLEQYF; cdr3_nt: TGTGCCAGCAGCACACCGTTTCTCGAGCAGTACTTC; j_call: TRBJ2-7; v_call: TRBV5-6; d_call: NA; clone_size: few
cdr3_aa: CSVRRGTTETQYF; cdr3_nt: TGCAGCGTTAGGCGGGGGACCACAGAGACCCAGTACTTC; j_call: TRBJ2-5; v_call: TRBV29-1; d_call: TRBD2; clone_size: once
cdr3_aa: CASLEDYSYNEQFF; cdr3_nt: TGCGCCAGCCTGGAGGACTACTCCTACAATGAGCAGTTCTTC; j_call: TRBJ2-1; v_call: TRBV5-1; d_call: NA; clone_size: few
cdr3_aa: CASSSSGNYGYTF; cdr3_nt: TGTGCCAGCAGCTCCTCGGGGAACTATGGCTACACCTTC; j_call: TRBJ1-2; v_call: TRBV7-9; d_call: NA; clone_size: NA
cdr3_aa: CASSESTSYPYEQYF; cdr3_nt: TGTGCCAGCAGTGAATCTACTAGCTATCCCTACGAGCAGTACTTC; j_call: TRBJ2-7; v_call: TRBV25-1; d_call: NA; clone_size: NA
cdr3_aa: CASSPGTGDTGELFF; cdr3_nt: TGTGCCAGCTCCCCCGGGACAGGGGACACCGGGGAGCTGTTTTTT; j_call: TRBJ2-2; v_call: TRBV6-1; d_call: TRBD1; clone_size: few
cdr3_aa: CASSLGGDGQPQHF; cdr3_nt: TGTGCCAGCAGCTTGGGGGGGGACGGGCAGCCCCAGCATTTT; j_call: TRBJ1-5; v_call: TRBV5-4; d_call: NA; clone_size: NA
cdr3_aa: CASSEQGPYYEQYF; cdr3_nt: TGTGCCAGCAGTGAACAGGGGCCATACTACGAGCAGTACTTC; j_call: TRBJ2-7; v_call: TRBV2; d_call: NA; clone_size: NA
cdr3_aa: CASSGSTEAFF; cdr3_nt: TGCGCCAGCAGCGGCAGCACTGAAGCTTTCTTT; j_call: TRBJ1-1; v_call: TRBV5-1; d_call: NA; clone_size: once
cdr3_aa: CASTTGGARSPLHF; cdr3_nt: TGCGCCAGCACCACAGGGGGGGCGAGGTCACCCCTCCACTTT; j_call: TRBJ1-6; v_call: TRBV23-1; d_call: TRBD1; clone_size: NA
cdr3_aa: CASQGRDTGELFF; cdr3_nt: TGCGCCAGCCAAGGCAGGGACACCGGGGAGCTGTTTTTT; j_call: TRBJ2-2; v_call: TRBV10-2; d_call: NA; clone_size: NA
cdr3_aa: CASSPPHLGGDNNEQFF; cdr3_nt: TGTGCCAGCAGTCCCCCCCATCTTGGGGGGGACAACAATGAGCAGTTCTTC; j_call: TRBJ2-1; v_call: TRBV27; d_call: NA; clone_size: NA
cdr3_aa: CASNVEANEKLFF; cdr3_nt: TGTGCCAGCAATGTCGAAGCCAATGAAAAACTGTTTTTT; j_call: TRBJ1-4; v_call: TRBV2; d_call: NA; clone_size: NA
cdr3_aa: CASSREAGVSYEQYF; cdr3_nt: TGTGCCAGCAGCCGGGAAGCGGGCGTCTCCTACGAGCAGTACTTC; j_call: TRBJ2-7; v_call: TRBV6-4; d_call: NA; clone_size: NA
cdr3_aa: CASGSLQGIYEQYF; cdr3_nt: TGTGCCAGCGGCTCCCTTCAGGGGATTTACGAGCAGTACTTC; j_call: TRBJ2-7; v_call: TRBV5-8; d_call: NA; clone_size: NA
cdr3_aa: CATSRDRGAGQPQHF; cdr3_nt: TGTGCCACCAGCAGAGACCGGGGGGCGGGTCAGCCCCAGCATTTT; j_call: TRBJ1-5; v_call: TRBV15; d_call: NA; clone_size: NA
cdr3_aa: CASSPRQGRLFF; cdr3_nt: TGTGCCAGCAGTCCGCGACAGGGCAGGCTGTTTTTT; j_call: TRBJ1-4; v_call: TRBV11-3; d_call: TRBD1; clone_size: few
cdr3_aa: CASSQAQQGAEVETQYF; cdr3_nt: TGCGCCAGCAGCCAAGCCCAACAGGGGGCGGAGGTGGAGACCCAGTACTTC; j_call: TRBJ2-5; v_call: TRBV4-1; d_call: TRBD1; clone_size: NA
cdr3_aa: CASSGGTDYEQYF; cdr3_nt: TGTGCCAGCAGCGGCGGGACAGACTACGAGCAGTACTTC; j_call: TRBJ2-7; v_call: TRBV5-4; d_call: NA; clone_size: NA
cdr3_aa: CASSSRTGTGEDTQYF; cdr3_nt: TGTGCCAGCAGCTCCAGAACGGGGACGGGGGAAGATACGCAGTATTTT; j_call: TRBJ2-3; v_call: TRBV21-1; d_call: NA; clone_size: once
cdr3_aa: CASSLQGLNMNTEAFF; cdr3_nt: TGCGCCAGCAGCTTGCAGGGCCTAAACATGAACACTGAAGCTTTCTTT; j_call: TRBJ1-1; v_call: TRBV5-1; d_call: NA; clone_size: NA
cdr3_aa: CASSWDLTDTQYF; cdr3_nt: TGCGCCAGCAGCTGGGACTTAACAGATACGCAGTATTTT; j_call: TRBJ2-3; v_call: TRBV5-1; d_call: NA; clone_size: NA
cdr3_aa: CASSSDRAGYTF; cdr3_nt: TGTGCCAGCAGCTCGGACAGGGCGGGCTACACCTTC; j_call: TRBJ1-2; v_call: TRBV11-2; d_call: TRBD1; clone_size: NA